This T cell receptor beta chain was observed in a study of cytomegalovirus exposure and HLA in healthy donors. Study-level points and caveats: It was likely that a cluster of highly shared sequence variants was a sequencing artifact.

The germline V gene encodes CDR1 MNHEY and CDR2 SVGAGI. The CDR3 spans 12 residues. V lost 6 bases and J lost 3, with 9 bases in between. As concerns this clone: The antigen is undetermined.

Primers for the PCR totalled 60 Vbeta and 13 Jbeta. The repertoire was sequenced with immunoSEQ multiplex PCR; TCRdb's copy has only in-frame clones and lacks some. The sample contains around 70,000 clones, 72% of which appear only once. The chain links TRBV6-5 to TRBJ2-7; D might be TRBD2 (5 bases). The sequence derives from a woman in her forties in good health and CMV-seropositive. The specimen sequenced was PBMCs. CDR3 nucleotide sequence: TGTGCCAGCAGCACCCGGGGCTACGAGCAGTACTTC. Protein: CASSTRGYEQYF.